This T cell receptor beta chain appears in the sequencing data of a study of B cell selection in AIRE deficiency (dated by TCRdb to between 2018 and 2021). A note on the overall study: Researchers compared the TCRbeta repertoires of sorted blood CD4+ conventional T cells and regulatory T cells from AIRE-deficient patients with the corresponding repertoires from healthy controls. The TCR-sequenced cohort comprised about five AIRE-deficient APECED patients and about five healthy control donors. The paper's findings and limits, for the study overall: Among 3,500 to 4,000 shared Treg TCRbeta sequences, roughly 32% were shared exclusively by healthy donors and under 10% exclusively by patients, which suggests that Treg selection is less efficient in the absence of AIRE. TCRBV gene usage, CDR3 length and TCR diversity in Tconv and Treg cells from AIRE-deficient patients were found to be similar to those in cells from healthy donors. Shared Treg sequences had shorter CDR3s, which reflects a bias toward rearrangements containing few non-templated nucleotide insertions. Sequencing covered only TCRbeta chains, and under 45% of shared healthy-donor Treg sequences were also present in healthy Tconv, possibly due to differing TCRalpha chains. Roughly 32% of the Treg TCRbeta sequences shared among healthy donors were detected in patient Tconv cells, suggesting that Treg-biased clones are diverted into the Tconv compartment.

The CDR3 starts with the cysteine, ends with the phenylalanine, and has 15 residues. The retained sequence is limited to the CDR3, 45 bases, with the frame set at the first base. CDR1 and CDR2, per the germline V gene, are SGHRS and YFSETQ. The V end loses 0 bases and the J end loses 6 bases, and a stretch of 15 bases separates them. The immunoSEQ platform was used to sequence the TCRbeta chain. The paper's data handling went like this. Pooled Treg repertoires yielded around 56,000 distinct TCRbeta sequences from patients and roughly 95,000 from healthy donors. Public Treg TCRbeta sequences were defined as those shared by two or more individuals and were then searched for in Tconv repertoires. Differences between groups were assessed using Mann-Whitney U tests with Bonferroni-Dunn correction in GraphPad Prism 7.03. This immuneACCESS table, as held by TCRdb, lists in-frame sequences with V and J called but not all clones. Of the missing ones, under half trace to an unresolved V gene in checked studies; the others have no known cause. That table is the source of V, J and clone size, and D and trimming were worked out from the DNA. The sample has about 22,000 clones on record, around 90% of them singletons. In total, the top ten clones hold approximately 1.5% of the sample.

Regulatory T cells were sorted as CD4+CD25hiCD127low/negative cells. Control samples came from healthy donors unrelated to the patients. Sorting of Tconv and Treg cells intended for TCRbeta sequencing was performed on a FACSAria flow cytometer. Sorted cells were collected in 5-ml round-bottom polystyrene tubes, and dry cell pellets were stored frozen at -80 degrees C prior to sequencing. As for this clone: No antigen is known for it. Base qualities are not recorded, but no much larger clone differs from it by a single base.

What was sequenced was CD4+CD25+ Tregs sorted from PBMCs. The receptor was derived from a human donor in good health. This chain joins TRBV5-1 to TRBJ1-1, and perhaps TRBD1 as D gene, on 5 matching bases. The DNA sequence is as follows: TGCGCCAGCAGCTTGGTTACAGGCAAAGGCGCTGAAGCTTTCTTT. The translation is CASSLVTGKGAEAFF. Joined to the reference TRBV5-1 and TRBJ1-1 proteins, this CDR3 gives the full variable domain: KAGVTQTPRYLIKTRGQQVTLSCSPISGHRSVSWYQQTPGQGLQFLFEYFSETQRNKGNFPGRFSGRQFSNSRSEMNVSTLELGDSALYLCASSLVTGKGAEAFFGQGTRLTVV.